These T cell receptor beta chains were read from a single sample in a study of blood T cell repertoires in COVID-19. Clones were read by immunoSEQ multiplex PCR, and TCRdb kept only the in-frame ones, dropping some. In the table there are about 150,000 clones, around 85% of which are singletons. Sequencing was carried out using peripheral blood. The receptors originated from a man between 65 and 85 years old with acute or convalescent COVID-19. Each CDR3 is given with its conserved first and last residue. D genes are given only for firm matches. Rows may omit the clone size; those that give it use once, few, many or a size class.

clone size | D gene | J gene | V gene | CDR3 protein | CDR3 DNA
NA | TRBD1 | TRBJ1-1 | TRBV5-1 | CASSLTGGIMNTEAFF | TGCGCCAGCAGCCTGACAGGGGGAATCATGAACACTGAAGCTTTCTTT
once | TRBD1 | TRBJ1-1 | TRBV19 | CASRDSGFMNTEAFF | TGTGCCAGTCGGGACAGCGGCTTCATGAACACTGAAGCTTTCTTT
NA | NA | TRBJ1-2 | TRBV28 | CASSFGLYGYTF | TGTGCCAGCAGTTTTGGGCTCTATGGCTACACCTTC
NA | TRBD1 | TRBJ2-7 | TRBV7-2 | CASSLRQGTYEQYF | TGTGCCAGCAGCCTTCGACAGGGAACCTACGAGCAGTACTTC
NA | TRBD1 | TRBJ1-5 | TRBV6-5 | CASSFRQGAVNQPQHF | TGTGCCAGCAGTTTCCGACAGGGGGCCGTCAATCAGCCCCAGCATTTT
NA | NA | TRBJ2-1 | TRBV7-2 | CASSLVQGAYNEQFF | TGTGCCAGCAGCTTAGTTCAGGGTGCCTACAATGAGCAGTTCTTC
NA | NA | TRBJ1-5 | TRBV19 | CASTSRGVSNQPQHF | TGTGCCAGTACCTCCCGGGGGGTTAGCAATCAGCCCCAGCATTTT
NA | TRBD2 | TRBJ2-7 | TRBV28 | CASSLGLAGGTEQYF | TGTGCCAGCAGTCTGGGACTAGCGGGAGGTACCGAGCAGTACTTC
NA | NA | TRBJ2-2 | TRBV6-5 | CASSYSRGRRTGELFF | TGTGCCAGCAGTTACTCGAGAGGGAGACGTACCGGGGAGCTGTTTTTT
NA | TRBD1 | TRBJ1-5 | TRBV20-1 | CSASEDRGDQPQHF | TGCAGTGCTAGTGAGGACAGGGGTGATCAGCCCCAGCATTTT
NA | TRBD2 | TRBJ2-1 | TRBV9 | CASSVLGLVYNEQFF | TGTGCCAGCAGCGTACTCGGACTAGTCTACAATGAGCAGTTCTTC
NA | TRBD2 | TRBJ2-7 | TRBV15 | CATSRSGLAGYEQYF | TGTGCCACCAGCAGATCGGGACTAGCTGGGTACGAGCAGTACTTC
NA | TRBD2 | TRBJ2-1 | TRBV27 | CASRRLGLAGENEQFF | TGTGCCAGCAGACGACTGGGACTAGCGGGAGAAAATGAGCAGTTCTTC
NA | NA | TRBJ2-2 | TRBV28 | CASTIPGQGNTGELFF | TGTGCCAGCACCATTCCGGGACAAGGGAACACCGGGGAGCTGTTTTTT
NA | TRBD2 | TRBJ2-7 | TRBV7-8 | CASRTSGTYEQYF | TGTGCCAGCAGGACTAGCGGGACCTACGAGCAGTACTTC
NA | NA | TRBJ2-2 | TRBV5-1 | CASSLGATSNTGELFF | TGCGCCAGCAGCTTAGGGGCCACCTCCAACACCGGGGAGCTGTTTTTT
once | TRBD2 | TRBJ2-1 | TRBV5-1 | CASSTTRAGPVPAEQFF | TGCGCCAGCAGCACTACCCGAGCGGGGCCAGTCCCAGCTGAGCAGTTCTTC
NA | NA | TRBJ2-7 | TRBV15 | CATSRDLFDEQYF | TGTGCCACCAGCAGAGATCTGTTTGACGAGCAGTACTTC
NA | TRBD1 | TRBJ1-1 | TRBV6-1 | CASSEGWTGYTEAFF | TGTGCCAGCAGTGAAGGGTGGACAGGGTACACTGAAGCTTTCTTT
NA | TRBD1 | TRBJ2-5 | TRBV6-2/TRBV6-3 | CASSPGQGAGETQYF | TGTGCCAGCAGCCCCGGACAGGGGGCGGGGGAGACCCAGTACTTC
NA | TRBD2 | TRBJ2-3 | TRBV29-1 | CSVQGTSGRTDTQYF | TGCAGCGTCCAAGGGACTAGCGGTCGTACAGATACGCAGTATTTT
NA | NA | TRBJ2-7 | TRBV5-3 | CARSLPRDTSYEQYF | TGTGCCAGAAGCCTACCTAGGGACACCTCCTACGAGCAGTACTTC
NA | TRBD2 | TRBJ2-2 | TRBV7-6 | CASSPRGADTGELFF | TGTGCCAGCAGCCCGCGGGGGGCGGACACCGGGGAGCTGTTTTTT
NA | TRBD2 | TRBJ2-7 | TRBV5-4 | CASSGTTSGRAYEQYF | TGTGCCAGCAGCGGCACGACTAGCGGGAGGGCCTACGAGCAGTACTTC